Presented here are 17 T cell receptor beta chains from one specimen sequenced in a study of blood T cell repertoires in COVID-19. Clones were sequenced by immunoSEQ multiplex PCR, and TCRdb holds only the in-frame ones, with some missing. The sample consists of about 76,000 clones, around 88% of them appearing once. The specimen sequenced was peripheral blood. These receptors were obtained from a man in his thirties or forties with acute or convalescent COVID-19.

The chain links TRBV24-1 to TRBJ2-1, with 7 bases matching TRBD1. With 4 bases clipped from V and 4 bases from J, the junction kept 12 bases outside the gene matches. The CDR3 totals 17 residues. Germline V gives CDR1 KGHDR, CDR2 SFDVKD. The CDR3 sequence is CATSDRRQGYFYNEQFF. CDR3 nucleotides: TGTGCCACCAGTGACCGACGACAGGGTTACTTTTACAATGAGCAGTTCTTC.

This clone was seen only once. The J gene is TRBJ2-2, the V gene TRBV24-1, with a possible D match to TRBD2 (5 bases). The V and J ends lost 8 bases and 1 base respectively, with 10 bases between them. The CDR3 consists of 14 residues. Germline V gene data show CDR1 as KGHDR and CDR2 as SFDVKD. CDR3 nucleotides: TGTGCCACCAAAGGAGAGGGGAACACCGGGGAGCTGTTTTTT. It codes for CATKGEGNTGELFF.

V is TRBV30 and J is TRBJ2-5; D perhaps matches TRBD2 (6 bases). Germline loops: CDR1 GTSNPN, CDR2 SVGIG (reference sequence). Between the trimmed V and J ends, which lost 4 bases and 2 bases, there was a span of 14 bases. The CDR3 length is 14 residues. The CDR3 is CAWNRGLVQETQYF. The DNA of the CDR3 is TGTGCCTGGAACCGGGGGTTAGTTCAAGAGACCCAGTACTTC.

This clone is categorized as medium-sized (0.01 to 0.1%). The rearrangement links TRBV19 to TRBJ1-5, with TRBD1 identical over 9 bases. Germline V CDR1 and CDR2: LNHDA, SQIVND (reference sequence). Losses at the gene ends were 3 bases for V and 4 bases for J; bases not matched to a gene: 16. The CDR3 contains 19 residues. The DNA of the CDR3 is TGTGCCAGTAGTATCCTTGCTCCGGGACAGGGAATTGAGAATCAGCCCCAGCATTTT. This codes for CASSILAPGQGIENQPQHF.

The V call is TRBV19, the J call TRBJ1-3; D is possibly TRBD1 (5 bases). V was pared by 5 bases and J by 4 bases, with 21 bases between. The CDR3 length is 17 residues. CDR1 and CDR2 from the germline V gene are LNHDA and SQIVND (reference sequence). This chain's CDR3 is CASSSLDTWDAGNTIYF. CDR3 nucleotides: TGTGCCAGTAGTTCGTTGGACACTTGGGATGCAGGAAACACCATATATTTT.

The chain couples TRBV28 to TRBJ2-7, with 9 nucleotides matching TRBD1. The CDR3 consists of 14 residues. Germline CDR1 MDHEN, CDR2 SYDVKM. J lost 4 bases, V lost 3 bases, and 4 bases had no gene match. The CDR3 loop is CASSFPGQGYEQYF. The CDR3 nucleotides are TGTGCCAGCAGTTTCCCGGGACAGGGTTACGAGCAGTACTTC.

V gene TRBV6-1 combines with J gene TRBJ1-2, with D hard to call. The V gene lost 3 bases and the J gene lost 4 bases, with 9 bases spanning the gap. The CDR3 runs to 13 residues. Germline V lookup: CDR1 MNHNS, CDR2 SASEGT. The CDR3 region is CASSDATSYGYTF. The CDR3 nucleotides read TGTGCCAGCAGTGATGCTACCTCCTATGGCTACACCTTC.

V is TRBV28 and J is TRBJ2-1; 9 bases are shared with TRBD2. The CDR3 covers 14 residues. CDR1 and CDR2 (germline): MDHEN, SYDVKM. The junction had 4 bases not matched to a gene; V was cut back by 6 bases and J by 4 bases. CDR3 loop: CASSLAGLYNEQFF. The DNA for the CDR3 is TGTGCCAGCAGCCTAGCGGGGCTTTACAATGAGCAGTTCTTC.

The J gene is TRBJ2-1, the V gene TRBV18; unclear D gene. Germline V gene sequence: CDR1 KGHSH, CDR2 LQKENI. V was shortened by 2 bases and J by 1 base, with 9 bases between the two germline ends. The length of the CDR3 is 15 residues. The CDR3 sequence is CASSPSIGSYNEQFF. For the CDR3, the DNA is TGTGCCAGCTCACCATCCATCGGGTCCTACAATGAGCAGTTCTTC. The full variable domain, completed using reference TRBV18 and TRBJ2-1, is NAGVMQNPRHLVRRRGQEARLRCSPMKGHSHVYWYRQLPEEGLKFMVYLQKENIIDESGMPKERFSAEFPKEGPSILRIQQVVRGDSAAYFCASSPSIGSYNEQFFGPGTRLTVL.

The chain carries TRBV5-4 and TRBJ2-4; D perhaps matches TRBD2 (6 bases). The V gene's germline CDR1 is SGHNT and CDR2 YYREEE (reference sequence). With 4 bases removed from V and 2 bases from J, the gap between germline ends came to 16 bases. The CDR3 sequence is 16 residues long. DNA for the CDR3: TGTGCCAGCAGCCCGGGACTTCGGGGGTCCAAAAACATTCAGTACTTC. Its protein is CASSPGLRGSKNIQYF.

The chain has TRBV18 and TRBJ2-1; perhaps TRBD2 as D (6 bases). CDR3 size: 15 residues. CDR1 is KGHSH, CDR2 LQKENI, per germline. V was shortened by 0 bases and J by 7 bases, with 13 bases between the two germline ends. The CDR3 spells CASSPPWGEGNEQFF. For the CDR3, the DNA is TGTGCCAGCTCACCACCGTGGGGGGAAGGAAATGAGCAGTTCTTC.

This clone appeared a few times. The V gene is TRBV12-3 or TRBV12-4, the J gene TRBJ1-5; no firm D call. V lost 5 bases, J lost 4 bases, and 6 bases lay in between. The CDR3 is 12 residues long. The CDR3 sequence is CASSAGNQPQHF. The CDR3 nucleotides are TGTGCCAGCAGTGCGGGGAATCAGCCCCAGCATTTT.

V and J are TRBV5-1 and TRBJ2-1, with 13 positions matching TRBD2. The CDR3 sequence is 16 residues long. Germline CDR1 is SGHRS and CDR2 is YFSETQ. V trimming: 4 bases; J trimming: 4 bases; junction bases outside the gene matches: 5. CDR3 in DNA: TGCGCCAGCAGCCACGGGACTAGCGGGATTTACAATGAGCAGTTCTTC. This translates into CASSHGTSGIYNEQFF.

J is TRBJ2-1 and V is TRBV6-1; the match to TRBD2 covers 10 bases. Germline V gene lookup returns CDR1 MNHNS and CDR2 SASEGT. V trimming: 0 bases; J trimming: 9 bases; junction bases outside the gene matches: 8. This CDR3 is built from 16 residues. CDR3 sequence (DNA): TGTGCCAGCAGTGAAGCGCTTCTAGCGGGAGATAGTGAGCAGTTCTTC. As protein: CASSEALLAGDSEQFF.

The CDR3 DNA reads as TGTGCCAGCAGCCCATTTGGACAGGAATATAATGAAGCTTTCTTT. Translated, it gives CASSPFGQEYNEAFF. The chain uses TRBV7-9 and TRBJ1-1; 7 nucleotides agree with TRBD1. CDR3 length equals 15 residues. V was clipped by 5 bases and J by 7 bases; unmatched bases: 13. Germline CDR1 reads SEHNR; CDR2 reads FQNEAQ (reference sequence).

The J gene is TRBJ2-5, the V gene TRBV27; D might be TRBD2 (7 bases). This CDR3 is built from 13 residues. Germline V gives CDR1 MNHEY, CDR2 SMNVEV (reference sequence). Trimming took off 3 bases at V and 4 bases at J, with 9 bases between the two ends. The CDR3 region is CASSFGGPETQYF. As DNA, the CDR3 is TGTGCCAGCAGTTTCGGGGGGCCAGAGACCCAGTACTTC.

This sequence joins TRBV18 and TRBJ2-3; 8 bases map to TRBD1. Germline V gene sequence: CDR1 KGHSH, CDR2 LQKENI. This CDR3 is built from 15 residues. V dropped 4 bases and J dropped 4; count of bases not matched to a gene: 7. CDR3 bases: TGTGCCAGCTCACTGACAGGGGCGGGATCAGATACGCAGTATTTT. Its protein is CASSLTGAGSDTQYF.